The T cell receptor beta chain described here comes from a study of blood T cell repertoires in COVID-19. Study members were between about 18 and 95 years old and lived in approximately 25 US regions. This clone was seen once. At one of its ends the junction is not consistent with the germline gene, which may arise from a read error. The assay was immunoSEQ multiplex PCR, and TCRdb's table has in-frame clones only and misses some. The sample lists roughly 280,000 clones; 85% to 90% were seen once. The receptor comes from a young woman with acute COVID-19. Sequenced: PBMCs or T cells enriched from blood (not recorded which).

The CDR3 loop is CASSPNPGTGALPDF. CDR3 bases: TGTGCCAGCAGCCCCAATCCTGGGACAGGGGCCCTACCTGATTTT. The V gene is TRBV7-9, the J gene TRBJ1-3, with 10 bases matching TRBD1. In germline, CDR1 is SEHNR, CDR2 FQNEAQ (reference sequence). The CDR3 has 15 amino acids.